This TCR beta chain appears in the sequencing data of a study of cytomegalovirus exposure and HLA in healthy donors. 60 Vbeta and 13 Jbeta primers were used in PCR. The protocol was immunoSEQ multiplex PCR, while the TCRdb copy is restricted to in-frame clones and leaves out a portion. Among over 150,000 clones listed, approximately 74% were seen once. The CDR3 consists of 18 residues. V lost 1 base, J lost 2 bases, and 18 bases lay in between. CDR1 is LNHDA and CDR2 is SQIVND in the germline V gene (reference sequence). V usage is TRBV19 and J usage is TRBJ1-5; TRBD1 might be the D (6 bases). This clonotype was sampled from a young man in good health and CMV-seronegative. The sequenced material came from PBMCs. In nucleotides, the CDR3 is TGTGCCAGTAGTATAGTCTTTGCGGGGGGCCGGGGCAATCAGCCCCAGCATTTT. This sequence encodes CASSIVFAGGRGNQPQHF. Based on the CDR3 plus reference TRBV19 and TRBJ1-5, the full variable domain is DGGITQSPKYLFRKEGQNVTLSCEQNLNHDAMYWYRQDPGQGLRLIYYSQIVNDFQKGDIAEGYSVSREKKESFPLTVTSAQKNPTAFYLCASSIVFAGGRGNQPQHFGDGTRLSIL.